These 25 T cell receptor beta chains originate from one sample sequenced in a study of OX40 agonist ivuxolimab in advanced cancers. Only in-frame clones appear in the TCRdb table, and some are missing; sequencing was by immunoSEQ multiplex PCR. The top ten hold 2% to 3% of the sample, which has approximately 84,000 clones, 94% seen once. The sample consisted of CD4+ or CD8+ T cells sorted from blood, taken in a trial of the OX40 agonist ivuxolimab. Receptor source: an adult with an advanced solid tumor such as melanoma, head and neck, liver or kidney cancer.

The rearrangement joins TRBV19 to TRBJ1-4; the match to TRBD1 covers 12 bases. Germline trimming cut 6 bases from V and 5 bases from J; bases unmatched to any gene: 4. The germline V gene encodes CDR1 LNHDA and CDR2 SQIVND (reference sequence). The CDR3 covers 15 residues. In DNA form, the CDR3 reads TGTGCCAGTAGGAGGGACAGGGGGCCCAATGAAAAACTGTTTTTT. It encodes CASRRDRGPNEKLFF.

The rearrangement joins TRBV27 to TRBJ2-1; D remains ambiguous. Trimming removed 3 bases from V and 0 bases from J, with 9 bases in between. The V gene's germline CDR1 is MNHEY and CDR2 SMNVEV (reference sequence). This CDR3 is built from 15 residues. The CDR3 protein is CASSFLEPSYNEQFF. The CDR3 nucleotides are TGTGCCAGCAGTTTCTTGGAACCCTCCTACAATGAGCAGTTCTTC.

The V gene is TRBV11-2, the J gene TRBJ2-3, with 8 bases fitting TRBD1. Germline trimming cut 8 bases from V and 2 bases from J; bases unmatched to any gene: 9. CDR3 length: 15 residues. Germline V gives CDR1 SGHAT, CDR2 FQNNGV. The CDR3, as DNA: TGTGCCAGCGGGACCTCGACAGGGGTCACAGATACGCAGTATTTT. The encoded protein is CASGTSTGVTDTQYF.

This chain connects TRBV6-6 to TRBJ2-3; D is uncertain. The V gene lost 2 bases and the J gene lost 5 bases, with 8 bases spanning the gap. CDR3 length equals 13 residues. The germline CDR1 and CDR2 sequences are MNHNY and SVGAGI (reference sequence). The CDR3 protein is CASSYAGLDTQYF. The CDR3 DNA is TGTGCCAGCAGTTACGCAGGCCTAGATACGCAGTATTTT.

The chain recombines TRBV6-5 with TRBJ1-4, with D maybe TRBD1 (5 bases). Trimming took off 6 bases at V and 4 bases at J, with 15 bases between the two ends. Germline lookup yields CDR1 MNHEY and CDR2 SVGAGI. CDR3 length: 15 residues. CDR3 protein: CASSPAGGVNEKLFF. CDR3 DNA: TGTGCCAGCAGCCCCGCCGGGGGGGTTAATGAAAAACTGTTTTTT.

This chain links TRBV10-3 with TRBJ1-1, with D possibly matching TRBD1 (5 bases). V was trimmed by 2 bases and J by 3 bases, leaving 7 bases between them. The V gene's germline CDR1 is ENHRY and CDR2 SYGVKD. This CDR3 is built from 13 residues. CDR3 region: CAISEQGDTEAFF. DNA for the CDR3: TGTGCCATCAGTGAGCAGGGCGACACTGAAGCTTTCTTT.

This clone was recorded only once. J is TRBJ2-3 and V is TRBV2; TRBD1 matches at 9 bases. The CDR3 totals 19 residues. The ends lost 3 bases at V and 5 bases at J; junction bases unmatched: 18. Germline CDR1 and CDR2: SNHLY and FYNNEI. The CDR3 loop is CASSDISHTHRGRVDTQYF. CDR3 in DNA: TGTGCCAGCAGTGATATCTCCCACACACACAGGGGGCGCGTAGATACGCAGTATTTT.

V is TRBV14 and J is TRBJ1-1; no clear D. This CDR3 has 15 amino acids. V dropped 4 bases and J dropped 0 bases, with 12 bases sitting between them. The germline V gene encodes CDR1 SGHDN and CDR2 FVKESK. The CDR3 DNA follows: TGTGCCAGCAGCCCACTACCTACCTTGAACACTGAAGCTTTCTTT. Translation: CASSPLPTLNTEAFF.

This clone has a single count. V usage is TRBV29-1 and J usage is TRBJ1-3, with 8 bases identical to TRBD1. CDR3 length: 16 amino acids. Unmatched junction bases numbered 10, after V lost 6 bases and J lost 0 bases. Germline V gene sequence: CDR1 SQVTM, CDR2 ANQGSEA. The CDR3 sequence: CSVAMNRGGSGNTIYF. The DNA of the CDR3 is TGCAGCGTCGCGATGAACAGGGGGGGCTCTGGAAACACCATATATTTT. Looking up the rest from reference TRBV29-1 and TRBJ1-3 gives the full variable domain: SAVISQKPSRDICQRGTSLTIQCQVDSQVTMMFWYRQQPGQSLTLIATANQGSEATYESGFVIDKFPISRPNLTFSTLTVSNMSPEDSSIYLCSVAMNRGGSGNTIYFGEGSWLTVV.

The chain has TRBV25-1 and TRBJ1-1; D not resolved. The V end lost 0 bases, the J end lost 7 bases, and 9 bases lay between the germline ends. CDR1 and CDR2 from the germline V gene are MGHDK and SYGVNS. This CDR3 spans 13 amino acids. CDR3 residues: CASSEYIISEAFF. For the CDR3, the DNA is TGTGCCAGCAGTGAATATATTATAAGTGAAGCTTTCTTT. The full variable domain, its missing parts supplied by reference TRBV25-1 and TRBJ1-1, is EADIYQTPRYLVIGTGKKITLECSQTMGHDKMYWYQQDPGMELHLIHYSYGVNSTEKGDLSSESTVSRIRTEHFPLTLESARPSHTSQYLCASSEYIISEAFFGQGTRLTVV.

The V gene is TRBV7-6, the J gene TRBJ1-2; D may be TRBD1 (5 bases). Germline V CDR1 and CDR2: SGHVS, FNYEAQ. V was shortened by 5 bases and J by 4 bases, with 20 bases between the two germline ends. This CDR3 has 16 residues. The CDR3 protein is CASSPLYGGGSYGYTF. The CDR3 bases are TGTGCCAGCAGCCCACTATACGGGGGAGGGAGCTATGGCTACACCTTC.

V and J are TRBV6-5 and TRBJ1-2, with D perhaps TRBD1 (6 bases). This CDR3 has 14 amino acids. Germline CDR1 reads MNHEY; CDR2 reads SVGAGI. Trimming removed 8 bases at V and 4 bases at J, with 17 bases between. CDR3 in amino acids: CASLGGRAGYGYTF. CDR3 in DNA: TGTGCCAGCCTCGGGGGCAGGGCGGGCTATGGCTACACCTTC.

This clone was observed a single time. CDR3 amino acids: CASSSGDSNQPQHF. Written as DNA, the CDR3 is TGTGCCAGCAGCTCGGGCGATAGCAATCAGCCCCAGCATTTT. This chain uses TRBV6-5 with TRBJ1-5, with no clear D. Germline CDR1 is MNHEY and CDR2 is SVGAGI. Trimming took 6 bases from V and 0 from J, leaving 9 bases between them. This CDR3 is built from 14 residues.

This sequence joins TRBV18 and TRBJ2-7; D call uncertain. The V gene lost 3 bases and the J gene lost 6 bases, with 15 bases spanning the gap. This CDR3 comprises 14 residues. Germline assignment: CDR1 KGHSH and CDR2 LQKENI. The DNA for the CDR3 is TGTGCCAGCTCACCGGTAGGAACAGTAGGCGAGCAGTACTTC. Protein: CASSPVGTVGEQYF.

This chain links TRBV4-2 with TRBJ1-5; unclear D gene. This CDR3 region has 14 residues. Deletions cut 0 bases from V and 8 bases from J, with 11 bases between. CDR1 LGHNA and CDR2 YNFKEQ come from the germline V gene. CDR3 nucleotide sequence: TGTGCCAGCAGCCAAGAGCGCGTAATGGAGCCCCAGCATTTT. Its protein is CASSQERVMEPQHF.

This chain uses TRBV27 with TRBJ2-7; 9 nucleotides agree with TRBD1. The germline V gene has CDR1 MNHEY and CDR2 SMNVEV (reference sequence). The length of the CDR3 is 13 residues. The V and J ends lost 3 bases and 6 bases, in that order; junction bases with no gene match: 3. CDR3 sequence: CASSLGQGGEQYF. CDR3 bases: TGTGCCAGCAGTTTGGGACAGGGAGGCGAGCAGTACTTC.

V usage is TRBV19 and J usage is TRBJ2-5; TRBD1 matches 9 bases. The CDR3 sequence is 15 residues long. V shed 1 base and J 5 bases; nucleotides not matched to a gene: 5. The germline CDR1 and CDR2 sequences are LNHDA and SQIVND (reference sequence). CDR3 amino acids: CASSIVTGGMETQYF. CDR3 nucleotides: TGTGCCAGTAGTATAGTAACAGGGGGCATGGAGACCCAGTACTTC.

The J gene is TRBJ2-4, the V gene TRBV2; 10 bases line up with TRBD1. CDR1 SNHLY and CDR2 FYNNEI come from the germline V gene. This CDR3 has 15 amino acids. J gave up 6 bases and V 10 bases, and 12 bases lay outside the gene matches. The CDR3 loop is CATTPRDRGTNIQYF. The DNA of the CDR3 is TGTGCCACCACCCCCCGGGACAGGGGCACAAACATTCAGTACTTC.

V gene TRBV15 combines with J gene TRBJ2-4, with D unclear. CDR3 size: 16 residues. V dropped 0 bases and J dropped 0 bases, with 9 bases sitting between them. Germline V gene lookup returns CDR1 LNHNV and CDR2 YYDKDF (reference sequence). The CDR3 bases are TGTGCCACCAGCAGAGATCTAACAATAGCCAAAAACATTCAGTACTTC. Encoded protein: CATSRDLTIAKNIQYF.

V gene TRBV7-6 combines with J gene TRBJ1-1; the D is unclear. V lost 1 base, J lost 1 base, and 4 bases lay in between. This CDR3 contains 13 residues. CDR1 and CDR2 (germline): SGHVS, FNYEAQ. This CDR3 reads CASSLVANTEAFF. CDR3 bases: TGTGCCAGCAGCTTAGTTGCGAACACTGAAGCTTTCTTT.

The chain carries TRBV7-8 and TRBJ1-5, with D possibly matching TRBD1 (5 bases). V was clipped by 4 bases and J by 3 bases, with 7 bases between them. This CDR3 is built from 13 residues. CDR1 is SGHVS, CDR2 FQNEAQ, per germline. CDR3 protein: CASSSGNNQPQHF. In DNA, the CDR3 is TGTGCCAGCAGCTCAGGGAACAATCAGCCCCAGCATTTT. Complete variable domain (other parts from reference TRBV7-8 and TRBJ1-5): GAGVSQSPRYKVAKRGQDVALRCDPISGHVSLFWYQQALGQGPEFLTYFQNEAQLDKSGLPSDRFFAERPEGSVSTLKIQRTQQEDSAVYLCASSSGNNQPQHFGDGTRLSIL.

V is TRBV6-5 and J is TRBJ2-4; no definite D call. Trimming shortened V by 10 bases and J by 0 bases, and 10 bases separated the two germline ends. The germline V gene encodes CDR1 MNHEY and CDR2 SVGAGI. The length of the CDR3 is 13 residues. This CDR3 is CATQDLAKNIQYF. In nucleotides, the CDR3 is TGTGCCACCCAAGACCTAGCCAAAAACATTCAGTACTTC.

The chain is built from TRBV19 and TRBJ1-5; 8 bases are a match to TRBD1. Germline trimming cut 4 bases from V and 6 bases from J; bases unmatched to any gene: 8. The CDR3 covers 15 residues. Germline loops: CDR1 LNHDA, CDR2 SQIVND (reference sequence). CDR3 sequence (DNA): TGTGCCAGTAGTACGGGGGACAGGCGGGTTCAGCCCCAGCATTTT. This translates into CASSTGDRRVQPQHF.

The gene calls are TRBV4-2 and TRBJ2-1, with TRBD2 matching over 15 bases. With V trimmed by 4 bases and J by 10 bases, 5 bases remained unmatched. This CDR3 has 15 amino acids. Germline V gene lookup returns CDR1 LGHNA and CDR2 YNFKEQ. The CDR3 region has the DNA TGTGCCAGCAGCCTCGGACTAGCGGGGGGGCGAGAGCAGTTCTTC. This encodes CASSLGLAGGREQFF.

The chain's CDR3 is CASSGGGGSYNEQFF. DNA of the CDR3: TGTGCCAGCAGTGGCGGAGGGGGCTCCTACAATGAGCAGTTCTTC. This chain uses TRBV6-1 with TRBJ2-1; the D call may be TRBD1 or TRBD2 (6 bases each). From germline, CDR1 is MNHNS and CDR2 SASEGT. CDR3 length: 15 amino acids. Trimming cost V 4 bases and J 0 bases, with 10 bases left between them.